One sample yielded the 11 T cell receptor beta chains listed below, sequenced in a study of control samples from healthy donors and cancer patients. Profiled with immunoSEQ multiplex PCR; TCRdb holds only in-frame clones, not every one. The sample gives more than 75,000 clones, around 90% of which show up once; under 2.5% is in the top ten. The sequencing sample was made of PBMCs. The receptors were gathered from a woman aged 55 to 70 with head and neck cancer.

This chain joins TRBV11-2 and TRBJ2-1, with 7 bases matching TRBD1. V was clipped by 1 base and J by 0 bases; unmatched bases: 6. The CDR3 runs to 17 residues. Germline V gives CDR1 SGHAT, CDR2 FQNNGV. The CDR3 DNA is TGTGCCAGCAGCTTAGGTTGGAGGACAGGCTCCTACAATGAGCAGTTCTTC. Residues: CASSLGWRTGSYNEQFF.

This clone has just one count. The V and J genes are TRBV3-1 (or the pseudogene TRBV3-2) and TRBJ2-1; D could derive from TRBD1 or TRBD2 (5 bases each). Germline V CDR1 and CDR2: LGHDT, YNNKEL (reference sequence). V dropped 1 base and J dropped 0 bases, with 22 bases sitting between them. This CDR3 is 20 amino acids long. The CDR3 bases are TGTGCCAGCAGCCAAGCTCCGGGTCGAAATAAGGGGAGCTCCTACAATGAGCAGTTCTTC. Its protein is CASSQAPGRNKGSSYNEQFF.

This clone has more than one count but fewer than ten. The V gene is TRBV5-4, the J gene TRBJ1-2, with D perhaps matching TRBD1 (5 bases). The CDR3 loop spans 12 amino acids. V lost 5 bases and J lost 4, with 9 bases in between. Germline CDR1 SGHNT, CDR2 YYREEE (reference sequence). The DNA of the CDR3 is TGTGCCAGCAGGGGGCTGGCCTATGGCTACACCTTC. Its translation: CASRGLAYGYTF.

The chain uses TRBV6-5 and TRBJ2-7; 11 bases line up with TRBD2. In germline, CDR1 is MNHEY, CDR2 SVGAGI. Trimming removed 3 bases from V and 3 bases from J; junction bases left unmatched: 7. There are 16 residues in the CDR3. The CDR3 here is CASSYTGLAANYEQYF. Here the CDR3 DNA reads TGTGCCAGCAGTTATACGGGACTAGCGGCAAACTACGAGCAGTACTTC.

This clone was detected once. The CDR3 nucleotides are TGTGCCAGCAGCTTAGCAATGGGAAGCACGCAGCAGTACTTC. Translating gives CASSLAMGSTQQYF. V gene TRBV7-9 combines with J gene TRBJ2-7; no clear D. Trimming cost V 0 bases and J 8 bases, with 14 bases left between them. Germline V gives CDR1 SEHNR, CDR2 FQNEAQ (reference sequence). This CDR3 is 14 amino acids long. Looking up the rest from reference TRBV7-9 and TRBJ2-7 gives the full variable domain: DTGVSQNPRHKITKRGQNVTFRCDPISEHNRLYWYRQTLGQGPEFLTYFQNEAQLEKSRLLSDRFSAERPKGSFSTLEIQRTEQGDSAMYLCASSLAMGSTQQYFGPGTRLTVT.

The chain recombines TRBV3-1 (or the pseudogene TRBV3-2) with TRBJ2-7, with 11 bases lining up with TRBD2. Germline V gives CDR1 LGHDT, CDR2 YNNKEL (reference sequence). The trim removed 2 bases at V and 13 bases at J, leaving 7 bases unmatched. The CDR3 totals 13 residues. The CDR3 sequence: CASSQLAGGPPYF. CDR3 bases: TGTGCCAGCAGCCAACTAGCGGGGGGACCCCCTTACTTC.

V is TRBV5-5 and J is TRBJ1-3; D is unclear. Trimming removed 0 bases from V and 2 bases from J, with 12 bases in between. CDR1 SGHKS and CDR2 YYEKEE come from the germline V gene (reference sequence). The CDR3 is made up of 16 amino acids. The CDR3 DNA reads as TGTGCCAGCAGCTTGGGGGCAGGTTGGACTGGAAACACCATATATTTT. Translation gives CASSLGAGWTGNTIYF.

For the CDR3, the DNA is TGTGCCAGCAGCTTGGTGGGGTCCTACGAGCAGTACTTC. Protein: CASSLVGSYEQYF. The rearrangement uses TRBV5-4 and TRBJ2-7; unclear D gene. This CDR3 is built from 13 residues. The ends were cut back, 0 bases at V and 1 base at J, with 5 bases in the middle. The germline gives CDR1 SGHNT, CDR2 YYREEE (reference sequence).

Notes on this clone: Sequence at one end of the junction differs from germline and may be a read error. The chain is built from TRBV27 and TRBJ2-7; TRBD1 aligns across 7 bases. From germline, CDR1 is MNHEY and CDR2 SMNVEV (reference sequence). The CDR3 has 14 amino acids. The CDR3 spells CASSLVEGAYGQYF. The CDR3 DNA is TGTGCCAGCAGTTTAGTTGAGGGGGCGTACGGGCAGTACTTC.

This chain uses TRBV7-8 with TRBJ2-2; no clear D gene. The CDR3 is 18 amino acids. Trimming removed 1 base at V and 3 bases at J, with 18 bases between. Germline V gives CDR1 SGHVS, CDR2 FQNEAQ. CDR3: CASSLVYRLRSDTGELFF. CDR3 coding DNA: TGTGCCAGCAGCTTAGTTTATCGATTACGATCTGACACCGGGGAGCTGTTTTTT.

The J gene is TRBJ1-3, the V gene TRBV6-6; no firm D call. The germline V gene encodes CDR1 MNHNY and CDR2 SVGAGI (reference sequence). The CDR3 covers 13 residues. V shed 10 bases and J shed 1 base, with 11 bases lying between them. CDR3 sequence (DNA): TGTGCCACCTCAGACACTTCTGGAAACACCATATATTTT. Translating it yields CATSDTSGNTIYF.